The next 6 T cell receptor beta chains were all read from a single sample in a study of T-cell reconstitution after alpha-beta-depleted transplantation in children. Preparation of the TCRbeta library was carried out with unique molecular identifiers. TCRdb recomputed calls from the PCR reads with MiXCR, one row per CDR3 protein. The table records 250,000 to 350,000 distinct CDR3 sequences, approximately 23% of them present only once. Sequencing was performed on PBMCs, mostly from graft donor cells, taken 180 days after TCRalphabeta/CD19-depleted stem cell transplant. The receptor set was obtained from a male patient aged 10 to 17 who had a stem cell transplant for acute lymphoblastic leukemia, so the T cells may come from the graft donor.

The chain joins TRBV20-1 to TRBJ2-2; the D gene could be TRBD1 or TRBD2 (5 bases each). The V gene lost 4 bases and the J gene lost 1 base, with 13 bases spanning the gap. The CDR3 runs to 15 residues. CDR1 and CDR2 (germline): DFQATT, SNEGSKA (reference sequence). The CDR3: CSATTGRKNTGELFF. Written as DNA, the CDR3 is TGCAGTGCTACCACGGGACGGAAGAACACCGGGGAGCTGTTTTTT.

This chain connects TRBV12-3 or TRBV12-4 to TRBJ2-3; 7 bases agree with TRBD2. The CDR3 sequence is 15 residues long. The J segment lost 4 bases and the V segment lost 4 bases, leaving 8 bases of the junction unmatched. The CDR3 DNA reads TGTGCCAGCAGTTGGAGCGGGGCGGTGGCAGATACGCAGTATTTT. This codes for CASSWSGAVADTQYF.

About this clonotype: A read error is likely, as this CDR3 ends without the conserved phenylalanine or tryptophan. This chain uses TRBV7-6 with TRBJ2-7, with TRBD2 identical over 11 bases. In germline, CDR1 is SGHVS, CDR2 FNYEAQ. This CDR3 has 15 amino acids. DNA for the CDR3: TGCGCCAGCAGCCCTCCCGGACTAGCGGGCTACGAGCAGTACTTA. It translates to CASSPPGLAGYEQYL.

Written as DNA, the CDR3 is TGTGCCAGCAGCCGGGACCAGTTACAAGAGACCCAGTACTTC. This translates into CASSRDQLQETQYF. The chain combines TRBV6-1 with TRBJ2-5; D may match TRBD1 or TRBD2 (5 bases each). The CDR3 covers 14 residues. CDR1 MNHNS and CDR2 SASEGT come from the germline V gene. V was shortened by 6 bases and J by 2 bases, with 13 bases between the two germline ends.

The chain couples TRBV5-1 to TRBJ2-7; tentative D call: TRBD1 (5 bases). Per the germline V gene, CDR1 is SGHRS and CDR2 is YFSETQ. The CDR3 has 15 amino acids. V lost 0 bases to trimming and J lost 1 base, with 11 bases between them. CDR3 coding DNA: TGCGCCAGCAGCTTGGCATCAGGGCATTCCTACGAGCAGTACTTC. It specifies CASSLASGHSYEQYF.

The V and J genes are TRBV5-1 and TRBJ1-1; TRBD1 matches 8 bases. This CDR3 has 12 residues. J was trimmed by 6 bases and V by 4 bases; bases with no gene match: 2. CDR1 is SGHRS and CDR2 is YFSETQ in the germline V gene. In nucleotides, the CDR3 is TGCGCCAGCAGCACGACAGGGGCTGAAGCTTTCTTT. As protein: CASSTTGAEAFF.